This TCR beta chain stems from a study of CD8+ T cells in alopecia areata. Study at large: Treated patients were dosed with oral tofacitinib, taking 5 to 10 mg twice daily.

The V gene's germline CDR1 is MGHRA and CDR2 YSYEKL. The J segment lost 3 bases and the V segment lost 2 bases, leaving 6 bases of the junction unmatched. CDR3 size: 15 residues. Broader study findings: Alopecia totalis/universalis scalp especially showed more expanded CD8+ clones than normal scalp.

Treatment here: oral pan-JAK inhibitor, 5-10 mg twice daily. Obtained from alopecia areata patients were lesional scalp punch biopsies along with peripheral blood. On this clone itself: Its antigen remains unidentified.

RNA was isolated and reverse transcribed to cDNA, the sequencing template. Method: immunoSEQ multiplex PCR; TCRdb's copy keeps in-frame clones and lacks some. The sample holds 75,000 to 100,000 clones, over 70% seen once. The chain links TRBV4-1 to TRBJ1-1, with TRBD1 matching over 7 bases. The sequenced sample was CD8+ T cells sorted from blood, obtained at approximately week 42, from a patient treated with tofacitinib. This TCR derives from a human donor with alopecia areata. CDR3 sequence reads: CASSQSTGVDTEAFF. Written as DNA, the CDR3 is TGCGCCAGCAGCCAATCCACAGGGGTTGACACTGAAGCTTTCTTT.